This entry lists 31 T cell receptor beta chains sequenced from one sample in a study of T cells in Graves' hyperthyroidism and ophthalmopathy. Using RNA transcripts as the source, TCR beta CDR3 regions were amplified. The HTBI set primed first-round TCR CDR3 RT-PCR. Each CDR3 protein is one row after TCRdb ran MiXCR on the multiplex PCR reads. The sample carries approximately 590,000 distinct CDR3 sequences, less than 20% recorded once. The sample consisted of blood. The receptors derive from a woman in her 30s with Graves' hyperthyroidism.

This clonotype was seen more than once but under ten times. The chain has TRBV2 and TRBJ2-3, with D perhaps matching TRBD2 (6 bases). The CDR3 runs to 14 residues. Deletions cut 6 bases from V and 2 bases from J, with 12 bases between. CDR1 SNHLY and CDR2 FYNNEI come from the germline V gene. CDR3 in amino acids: CASRGDLTTDTQYF. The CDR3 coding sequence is TGTGCCAGCAGGGGGGACTTAACCACAGATACGCAGTATTTT.

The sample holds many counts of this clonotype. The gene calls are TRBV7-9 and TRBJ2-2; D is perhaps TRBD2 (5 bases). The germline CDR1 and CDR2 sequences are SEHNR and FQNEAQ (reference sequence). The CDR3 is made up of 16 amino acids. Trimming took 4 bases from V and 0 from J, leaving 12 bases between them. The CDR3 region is CASSSSGSANTGELFF. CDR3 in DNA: TGTGCCAGCAGCTCCTCGGGGTCCGCGAACACCGGGGAGCTGTTTTTT.

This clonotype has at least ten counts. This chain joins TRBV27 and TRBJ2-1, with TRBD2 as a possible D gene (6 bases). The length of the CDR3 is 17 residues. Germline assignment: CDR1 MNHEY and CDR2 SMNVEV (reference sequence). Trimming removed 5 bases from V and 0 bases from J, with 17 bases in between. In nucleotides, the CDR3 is TGTGCCAGCAGTATCCAGACTAGTCCCCTCTCCTACAATGAGCAGTTCTTC. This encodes CASSIQTSPLSYNEQFF.

The CDR3 here is CASSLKWTEQDSGANVLTF. The DNA for the CDR3 is TGTGCCAGCAGTCTTAAATGGACTGAACAAGACTCTGGGGCCAACGTCCTGACTTTC. The rearrangement links TRBV27 to TRBJ2-6, with D tentatively TRBD2 (5 bases). Trimming left V 5 bases short and J 0 bases short, with 20 bases between. This CDR3 has 19 amino acids. Germline CDR1 and CDR2: MNHEY and SMNVEV (reference sequence).

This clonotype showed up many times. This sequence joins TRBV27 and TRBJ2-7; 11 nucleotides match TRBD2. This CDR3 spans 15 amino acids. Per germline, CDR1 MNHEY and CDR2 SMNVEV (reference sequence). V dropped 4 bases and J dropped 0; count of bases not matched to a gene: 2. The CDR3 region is CASSSGLAVSYEQYF. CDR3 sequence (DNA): TGTGCCAGCAGTTCGGGACTAGCGGTCTCCTACGAGCAGTACTTC.

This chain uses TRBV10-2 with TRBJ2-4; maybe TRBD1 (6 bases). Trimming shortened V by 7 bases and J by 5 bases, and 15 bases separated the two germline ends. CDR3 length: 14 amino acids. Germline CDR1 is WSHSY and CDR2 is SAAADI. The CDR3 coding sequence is TGCGCCAGCAACCTCGAGGGGGACGAAAACATTCAGTACTTC. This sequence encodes CASNLEGDENIQYF.

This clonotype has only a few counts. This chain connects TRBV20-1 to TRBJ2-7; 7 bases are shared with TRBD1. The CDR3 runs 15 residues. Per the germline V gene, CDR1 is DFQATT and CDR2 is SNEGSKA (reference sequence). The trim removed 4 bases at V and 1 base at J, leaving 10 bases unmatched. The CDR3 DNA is TGCAGTGCTATGAGAACCGGGACAGTATCCTACGAGCAGTACTTC. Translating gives CSAMRTGTVSYEQYF.

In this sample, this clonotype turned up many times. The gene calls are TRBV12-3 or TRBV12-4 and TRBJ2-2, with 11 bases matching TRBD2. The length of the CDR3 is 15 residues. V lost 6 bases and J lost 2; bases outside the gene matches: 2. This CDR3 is CASRRLAGNTGELFF. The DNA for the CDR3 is TGTGCCAGCAGGCGACTAGCGGGAAACACCGGGGAGCTGTTTTTT.

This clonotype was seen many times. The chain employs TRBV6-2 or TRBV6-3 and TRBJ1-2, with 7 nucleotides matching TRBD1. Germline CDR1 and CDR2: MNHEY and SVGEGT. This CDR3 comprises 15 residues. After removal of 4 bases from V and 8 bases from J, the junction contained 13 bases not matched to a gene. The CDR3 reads CASSSGDRAVGGYTF. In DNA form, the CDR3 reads TGTGCCAGCAGTTCCGGGGACAGAGCGGTCGGGGGCTACACCTTC.

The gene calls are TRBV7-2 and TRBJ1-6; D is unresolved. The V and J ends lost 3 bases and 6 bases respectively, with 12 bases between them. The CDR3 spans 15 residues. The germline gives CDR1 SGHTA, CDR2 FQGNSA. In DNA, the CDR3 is TGTGCCAGCAGCTTGGATCTAACTGGTAATTCACCCCTCCACTTT. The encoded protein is CASSLDLTGNSPLHF.

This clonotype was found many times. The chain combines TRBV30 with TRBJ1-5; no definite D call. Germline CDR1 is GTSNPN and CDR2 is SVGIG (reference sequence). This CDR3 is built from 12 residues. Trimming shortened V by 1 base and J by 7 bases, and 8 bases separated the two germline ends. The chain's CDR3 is CAWSGVGQPQHF. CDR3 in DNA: TGTGCCTGGAGTGGGGTGGGCCAGCCCCAGCATTTT.

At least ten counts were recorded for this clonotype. As DNA, the CDR3 is TGTGCCAGCAGCTTAGTCTGGGCGGGAGAGGGCACAGATACGCAGTATTTT. This encodes CASSLVWAGEGTDTQYF. This chain links TRBV11-2 with TRBJ2-3; 7 bases agree with TRBD2. The CDR3 is 17 residues long. The V segment lost 1 base and the J segment 1 base; nucleotides outside the gene matches: 8. Per germline, CDR1 SGHAT and CDR2 FQNNGV.

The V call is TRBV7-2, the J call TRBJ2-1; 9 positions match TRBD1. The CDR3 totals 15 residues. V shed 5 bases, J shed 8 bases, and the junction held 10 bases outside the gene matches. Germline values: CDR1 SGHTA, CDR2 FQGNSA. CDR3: CASSRGTGRLDEQFF. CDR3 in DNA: TGTGCCAGCAGCCGCGGGACAGGGAGGTTAGATGAGCAGTTCTTC.

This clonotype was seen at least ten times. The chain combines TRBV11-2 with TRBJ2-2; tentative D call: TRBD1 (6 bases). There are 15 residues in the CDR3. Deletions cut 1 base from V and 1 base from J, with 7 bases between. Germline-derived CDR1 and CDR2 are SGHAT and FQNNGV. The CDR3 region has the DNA TGTGCCAGCAGCTTAGGGGGACAGAACACCGGGGAGCTGTTTTTT. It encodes CASSLGGQNTGELFF.

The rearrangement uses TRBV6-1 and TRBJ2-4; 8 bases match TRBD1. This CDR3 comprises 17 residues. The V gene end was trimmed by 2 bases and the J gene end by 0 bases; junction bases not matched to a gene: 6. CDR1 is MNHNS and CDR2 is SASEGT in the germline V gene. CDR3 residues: CASSERQGTIAKNIQYF. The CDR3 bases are TGTGCCAGCAGTGAACGACAGGGGACGATAGCCAAAAACATTCAGTACTTC.

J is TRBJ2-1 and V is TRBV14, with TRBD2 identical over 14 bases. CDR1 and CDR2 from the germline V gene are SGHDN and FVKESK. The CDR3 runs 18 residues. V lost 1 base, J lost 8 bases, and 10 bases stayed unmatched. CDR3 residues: CASSQVRLAGGRADEQFF. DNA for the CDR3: TGTGCCAGCAGCCAAGTAAGACTAGCGGGAGGGAGGGCCGATGAGCAGTTCTTC.

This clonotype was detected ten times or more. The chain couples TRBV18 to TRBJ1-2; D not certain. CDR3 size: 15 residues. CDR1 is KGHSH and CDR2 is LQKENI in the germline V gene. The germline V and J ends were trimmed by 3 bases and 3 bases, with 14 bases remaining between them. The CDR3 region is CASSPGPILDYGYTF. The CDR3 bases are TGTGCCAGCTCACCCGGACCAATCCTGGACTATGGCTACACCTTC.

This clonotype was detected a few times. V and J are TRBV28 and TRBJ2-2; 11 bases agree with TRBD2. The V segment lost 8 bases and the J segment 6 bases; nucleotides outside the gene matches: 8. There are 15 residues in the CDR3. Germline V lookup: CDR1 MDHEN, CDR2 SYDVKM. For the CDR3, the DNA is TGTGCCAGCGGGACTAGCGGACTTAACGCCGGGGAGCTGTTTTTT. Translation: CASGTSGLNAGELFF.

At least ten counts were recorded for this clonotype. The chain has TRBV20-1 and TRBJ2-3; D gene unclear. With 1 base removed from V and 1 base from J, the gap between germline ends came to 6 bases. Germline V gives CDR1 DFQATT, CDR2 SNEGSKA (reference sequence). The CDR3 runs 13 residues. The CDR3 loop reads CSARGGGTDTQYF. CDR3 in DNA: TGCAGTGCTAGAGGTGGAGGCACAGATACGCAGTATTTT.

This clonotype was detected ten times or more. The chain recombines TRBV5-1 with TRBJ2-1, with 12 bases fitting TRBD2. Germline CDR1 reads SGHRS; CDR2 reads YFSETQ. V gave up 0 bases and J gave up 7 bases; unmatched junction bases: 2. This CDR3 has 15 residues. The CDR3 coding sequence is TGCGCCAGCAGCTTGGGGACTAGCGGGATTAATGAGCAGTTCTTC. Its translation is CASSLGTSGINEQFF.

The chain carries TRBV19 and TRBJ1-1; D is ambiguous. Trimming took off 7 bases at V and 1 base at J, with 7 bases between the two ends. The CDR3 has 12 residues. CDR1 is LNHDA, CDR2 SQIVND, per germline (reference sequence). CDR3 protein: CASISGNTEAFF. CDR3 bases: TGTGCCAGTATTAGCGGGAACACTGAAGCTTTCTTT.

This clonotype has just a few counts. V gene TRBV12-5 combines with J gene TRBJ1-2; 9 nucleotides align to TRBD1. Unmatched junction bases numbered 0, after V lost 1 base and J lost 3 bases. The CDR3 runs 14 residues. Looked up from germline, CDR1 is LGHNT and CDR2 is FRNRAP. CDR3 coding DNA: TGTGCTAGTGGTTTGGACAGGGGGCACTATGGCTACACCTTC. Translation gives CASGLDRGHYGYTF.

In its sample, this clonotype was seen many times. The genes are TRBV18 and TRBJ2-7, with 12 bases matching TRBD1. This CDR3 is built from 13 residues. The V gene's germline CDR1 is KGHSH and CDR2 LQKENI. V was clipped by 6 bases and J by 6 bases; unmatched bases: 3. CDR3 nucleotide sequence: TGTGCCAGCTCGGGACAGGGGGCCCTCGAGCAGTACTTC. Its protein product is CASSGQGALEQYF. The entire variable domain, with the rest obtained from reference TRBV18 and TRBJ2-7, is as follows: NAGVMQNPRHLVRRRGQEARLRCSPMKGHSHVYWYRQLPEEGLKFMVYLQKENIIDESGMPKERFSAEFPKEGPSILRIQQVVRGDSAAYFCASSGQGALEQYFGPGTRLTVT.

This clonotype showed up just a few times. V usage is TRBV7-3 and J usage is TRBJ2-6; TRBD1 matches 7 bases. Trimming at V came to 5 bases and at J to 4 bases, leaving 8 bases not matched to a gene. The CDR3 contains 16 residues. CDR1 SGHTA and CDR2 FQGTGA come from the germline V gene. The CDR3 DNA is TGTGCCAGCAGCCTTACAGGGGAACCCGGGGCCAACGTCCTGACTTTC. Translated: CASSLTGEPGANVLTF.

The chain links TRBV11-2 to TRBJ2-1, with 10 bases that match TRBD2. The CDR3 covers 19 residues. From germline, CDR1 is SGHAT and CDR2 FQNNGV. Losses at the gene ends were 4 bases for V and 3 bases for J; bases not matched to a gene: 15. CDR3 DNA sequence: TGTGCCAGCAGCTACCTTATCGCTAGCGGGAGAGTTCTCTACAATGAGCAGTTCTTC. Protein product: CASSYLIASGRVLYNEQFF.

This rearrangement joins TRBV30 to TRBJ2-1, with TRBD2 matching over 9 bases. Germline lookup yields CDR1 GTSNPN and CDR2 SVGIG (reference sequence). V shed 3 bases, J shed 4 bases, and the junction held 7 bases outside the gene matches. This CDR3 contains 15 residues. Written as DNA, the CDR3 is TGTGCCTGGAGCCCAATTAGCGGGGGTTACAATGAGCAGTTCTTC. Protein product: CAWSPISGGYNEQFF. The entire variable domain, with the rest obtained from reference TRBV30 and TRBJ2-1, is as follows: SQTIHQWPATLVQPVGSPLSLECTVEGTSNPNLYWYRQAAGRGLQLLFYSVGIGQISSEVPQNLSASRPQDRQFILSSKKLLLSDSGFYLCAWSPISGGYNEQFFGPGTRLTVL.

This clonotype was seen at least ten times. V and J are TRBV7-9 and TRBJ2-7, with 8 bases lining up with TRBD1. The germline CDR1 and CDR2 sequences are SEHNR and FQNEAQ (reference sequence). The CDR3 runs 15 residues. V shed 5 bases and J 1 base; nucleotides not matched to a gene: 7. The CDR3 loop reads CASSVPGQASYEQYF. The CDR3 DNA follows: TGTGCCAGCAGCGTTCCGGGACAGGCGTCCTACGAGCAGTACTTC.

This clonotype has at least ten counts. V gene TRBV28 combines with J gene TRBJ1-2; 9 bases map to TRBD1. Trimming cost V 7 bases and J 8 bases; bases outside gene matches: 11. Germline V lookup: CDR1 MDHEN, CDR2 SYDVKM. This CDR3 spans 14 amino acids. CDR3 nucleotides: TGTGCCAGCAATGCGGACAGGGGTCTAGGAGGCTACACCTTC. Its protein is CASNADRGLGGYTF.

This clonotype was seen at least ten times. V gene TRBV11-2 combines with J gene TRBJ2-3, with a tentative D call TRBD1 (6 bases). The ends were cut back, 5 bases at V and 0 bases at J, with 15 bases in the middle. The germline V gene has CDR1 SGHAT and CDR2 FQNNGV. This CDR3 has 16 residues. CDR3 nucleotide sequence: TGTGCCAGCAGCCATGGGGGCAGGGGAAGCACAGATACGCAGTATTTT. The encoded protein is CASSHGGRGSTDTQYF.

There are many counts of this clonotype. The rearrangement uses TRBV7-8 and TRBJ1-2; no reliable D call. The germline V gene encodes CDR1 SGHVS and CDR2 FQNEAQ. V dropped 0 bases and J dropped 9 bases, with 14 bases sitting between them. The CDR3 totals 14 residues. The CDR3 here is CASSLAGAAASYTF. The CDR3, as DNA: TGTGCCAGCAGCTTAGCGGGAGCAGCGGCCAGCTACACCTTC.

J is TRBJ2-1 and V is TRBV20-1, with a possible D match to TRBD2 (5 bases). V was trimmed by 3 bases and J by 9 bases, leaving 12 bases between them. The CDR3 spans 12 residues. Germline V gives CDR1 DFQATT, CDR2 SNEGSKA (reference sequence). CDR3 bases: TGCAGTGCTAGCGGGATGGAGAGTGAGCAGTTCTTC. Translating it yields CSASGMESEQFF.